This TCR beta chain was profiled in a study of patients and donors after allogeneic stem cell transplantation. CDR3 size: 15 residues. CDR1 is SGHVS and CDR2 is FQNEAQ in the germline V gene. With 5 bases clipped from V and 5 bases from J, the junction kept 9 bases outside the gene matches. MiXCR, applied by TCRdb to the RT-PCR reads, yields one record per CDR3 protein. Among about a million distinct CDR3 sequences listed, about 20% were seen once. A few counts support this clonotype. The clonotype comes from a human donor who was either an allogeneic HSCT recipient or a stem cell or donor lymphocyte infusion donor (not recorded which). It is not recorded whose cells these are; they may come from a transplant donor. The sequencing input was blood, either unsorted or a sorted T cell fraction (not recorded which). This chain links TRBV7-8 with TRBJ1-2, with 9 bases identical to TRBD1. CDR3 amino acids: CASSPKAGTGYGYTF. The CDR3 nucleotides are TGTGCCAGCAGCCCCAAGGCCGGGACAGGGTATGGCTACACCTTC. Full variable domain (rest looked up from reference TRBV7-8 and TRBJ1-2): GAGVSQSPRYKVAKRGQDVALRCDPISGHVSLFWYQQALGQGPEFLTYFQNEAQLDKSGLPSDRFFAERPEGSVSTLKIQRTQQEDSAVYLCASSPKAGTGYGYTFGSGTRLTVV.